This T cell receptor (beta chain) was captured by sequencing in a study of technical replicates of blood from several donors. CDR3 size: 14 residues. V shed 5 bases and J shed 3 bases, with 12 bases lying between them. In germline, CDR1 is MNHEY, CDR2 SVGAGI. The method was immunoSEQ multiplex PCR; TCRdb's version includes in-frame clones alone and lacks a portion of them. The table shows tens of thousands of clones, with 92% occurring only once. The sample consisted of T cells isolated from PBMCs. This sequence joins TRBV6-5 and TRBJ2-3; tentative D call: TRBD2 (6 bases). This TCR was sampled from a human donor in good health. CDR3 loop: CASSTAGGTDTQYF. In nucleotides, the CDR3 is TGTGCCAGCAGTACGGCCGGGGGAACAGATACGCAGTATTTT.